This paragraph reports one TCR beta chain. In its sample, this clone was seen a few times. The target of this receptor is not known. Base qualities are missing; no much larger clone stands one base away. The sample belongs to a study of T cell responses to AZD1222 COVID-19 vaccine (dated by TCRdb to about 2021). Context from the whole study: AZD1222 recipients whose second dose came at about 4 weeks and those whose second dose came at about 12 weeks were combined into one group, since spike-specific TCR depth and breadth did not differ between the two schedules. TCR sequencing was performed for fewer than 250 trial participants, of whom about 200 were given two doses of AZD1222 and about 25 were given two doses of MenACWY control vaccine. Trial participants were enrolled into age subgroups of 18-55, 56-69 and 70-plus years, which contained approximately 150, 30 and 60 TCR-sequenced participants, respectively. Overall study results and their limits: The vaccine-associated CD4 TCRs covered the entire spike protein, and the dominant responses fell in regions 160-218 and 743-854. Participants were mostly white British, with more females than males. The authors suggested clonal diversity may have been underestimated. The 56-69-year group was small, and its depth increase did not reach significance, likely because of low power. A significant rise in spike-specific TCR breadth and depth was observed after two AZD1222 doses relative to day 0 and relative to MenACWY recipients. No day 14 peak-response samples were available, so repertoires were characterized only after the peak T cell response. Conclusions about previously exposed vaccinees are limited because only six or seven AZD1222 recipients were SARS-CoV-2 seropositive at baseline. Reportedly, almost half of the unique spike-specific TCRs recognized epitopes lying outside the regions that are mutated in the B.1.351 and B.1.1.7 variants.

The meaning of the sample's time point label: baseline before first vaccination. Vaccinee samples came from UK trials COV001 and COV002, including a single-blind randomized controlled phase 2/3 trial of AZD1222 (ChAdOx1 nCoV-19) in healthy adults. Trial participant PBMC samples were collected at day 0 and day 28 after the second dose for TCRbeta chain sequencing. The CDR3 regions of human TCRbeta chains were subjected to immunosequencing. In the original analysis: Repertoire TCRs were matched against a reference library of SARS-CoV-2-specific TCRs generated with the MIRA antigen-specificity platform. Breadth was defined as the fraction of unique TCRs that were SARS-CoV-2-associated, and depth was defined as the fraction of total T cells that were SARS-CoV-2-associated. Using the MIRA data, each spike-specific TCR was assigned both to the spike region to which the TCR was reactive and to a CD4 or CD8 class. Log10-transformed breadth and depth values were compared by one-way ANOVA with Sidak's multiple comparisons tests. TCRdb mirrors the immuneACCESS table, restricted to in-frame sequences. Some clones are absent from its copies; in checked studies, under half trace to an unresolved V gene, and the reason for the others is unknown. From that table come the V and J calls and clone size; the DNA was used to work out D and trimming. This sample lists approximately 90,000 clones; 90% were detected once. The ten largest clones represent over 7.5% of the sample.

The germline V gene sets CDR1 to SGHTA and CDR2 to FQGNSA. Taken from cysteine to phenylalanine, the CDR3 has 11 residues. The entry retains the CDR3 DNA only, 33 bases that are in frame from base 1. V is cut by 2 bases and J by 2 bases, and the space between the germline ends is 0 bases. The sequence derives from an adult in good health. Recombination joined TRBV7-2 with TRBJ2-5, with no confident D gene call. The source was peripheral blood, collected on day 0 of AZD1222 vaccination. The CDR3 region has the sequence CASSLQETQYF. The DNA sequence is TGTGCCAGCAGCTTACAAGAGACCCAGTACTTC.